This T cell receptor beta chain is from a study of blood T cell repertoires in COVID-19. Turning to the study itself: Both acute and convalescent COVID-19 samples were obtained from the United States, Italy and Spain. T cells, B-cell-depleted T cells, or PBMCs provided the cDNA or gDNA that served as material.

After removal of 7 bases from V and 0 bases from J, the junction contained 3 bases not matched to a gene. CDR3 length: 13 amino acids. CDR1 and CDR2 (germline): SGHRS, YFSETQ. Authors' processing steps: Nucleated cell counts were estimated from reference gene primer amplification. Profiling relied on immunoSEQ multiplex PCR, and the TCRdb table lists in-frame clones only, not all of them. V and J calls and clone size are those listed in that table; D and trimming were worked out from the DNA. The table shows approximately 500,000 clones, with roughly 90% occurring only once. This chain connects TRBV5-1 to TRBJ2-7; 8 bases agree with TRBD1. Sequencing was done on a sample of PBMCs or T cells enriched from blood (not recorded which). The origin of this receptor is a woman in her 40s who had recovered from COVID-19. The CDR3 coding sequence is TGCGCCAGCGGACAGGGTAGCTCCTACGAGCAGTACTTC. This sequence encodes CASGQGSSYEQYF.